The 21 T cell receptor beta chains reported below all come from one sample, sequenced in a study of control samples from healthy donors and cancer patients (dated by TCRdb to about 2020). Libraries were prepared through the immunoSEQ multiplex PCR assay. TCRdb provides this immuneACCESS table in a form limited to in-frame rearrangements. Some clones are lacking; in checked studies, under half of them reflect an unresolved V gene, and why the rest are absent is not known. The sample table shows roughly 120,000 clones, and about 95% are seen once. The leading ten clones occupy less than 4.5% of the sample. The source material was blood. Every receptor here comes from a man aged 25 to 45 in good health.

V usage is TRBV2 and J usage is TRBJ1-6; no reliable D call. Looked up from germline, CDR1 is SNHLY and CDR2 is FYNNEI. V was trimmed by 2 bases and J by 7 bases, leaving 18 bases between them. The CDR3 runs 17 residues. The CDR3 reads CASSEKWASRMNSPLHF. In nucleotides, the CDR3 is TGTGCCAGCAGTGAAAAATGGGCCAGCAGGATGAATTCACCCCTCCACTTT.

The V and J genes are TRBV7-2 and TRBJ1-2; 10 bases are shared with TRBD1. CDR1 is SGHTA and CDR2 is FQGNSA in the germline V gene. Losses at the gene ends were 5 bases for V and 4 bases for J; bases not matched to a gene: 4. This CDR3 has 14 amino acids. The CDR3 region is CASSGGTGAYGYTF. The CDR3 DNA is TGTGCCAGCAGCGGAGGGACAGGGGCCTATGGCTACACCTTC.

This clone was counted a single time. The chain combines TRBV30 with TRBJ1-2, with D perhaps TRBD1 (6 bases). Looked up from germline, CDR1 is GTSNPN and CDR2 is SVGIG (reference sequence). V dropped 4 bases and J dropped 2 bases, with 20 bases sitting between them. This CDR3 contains 16 residues. For the CDR3, the DNA is TGTGCCTGGAATCGCAGGGGCGATTATCGAAACTATGGCTACACCTTC. Its translation: CAWNRRGDYRNYGYTF.

V usage is TRBV9 and J usage is TRBJ1-5, with D tentatively TRBD1 (5 bases). The CDR3 runs 15 residues. Germline values: CDR1 SGDLS, CDR2 YYNGEE. The V gene lost 0 bases and the J gene lost 5 bases, with 12 bases spanning the gap. This chain's CDR3 is CASSVGGRDYQPQHF. The CDR3 nucleotides read TGTGCCAGCAGCGTAGGGGGCAGAGATTATCAGCCCCAGCATTTT.

The J gene is TRBJ1-1, the V gene TRBV28; no firm D call. CDR3 length equals 12 residues. Germline V gene lookup returns CDR1 MDHEN and CDR2 SYDVKM. V lost 6 bases and J 9 bases, leaving 14 bases between the germline ends. The CDR3 coding sequence is TGTGCCAGCAGCATCGACGGGAGGAAAGCTTTCTTT. It translates to CASSIDGRKAFF.

This chain connects TRBV18 to TRBJ1-5; no clear D gene. The V end was cut by 1 base, the J end by 4 bases, with 11 bases between. The CDR3 sequence is 15 residues long. CDR1 and CDR2 from the germline V gene are KGHSH and LQKENI. The CDR3 region is CASSPREQRNQPQHF. CDR3 nucleotide sequence: TGTGCCAGCTCACCACGGGAACAGAGGAATCAGCCCCAGCATTTT.

The rearrangement uses TRBV6-6 and TRBJ2-2; D call uncertain. The CDR3 loop spans 13 amino acids. Germline-derived CDR1 and CDR2 are MNHNY and SVGAGI (reference sequence). V lost 0 bases and J 5 bases, leaving 4 bases between the germline ends. The CDR3 here is CASSYSGTGELFF. CDR3 DNA: TGTGCCAGCAGTTACTCAGGAACCGGGGAGCTGTTTTTT.

The V gene is TRBV29-1, the J gene TRBJ2-7, with 7 bases fitting TRBD2. Germline CDR1 reads SQVTM; CDR2 reads ANQGSEA. V lost 0 bases, J lost 0 bases, and 5 bases stayed unmatched. This CDR3 contains 15 residues. CDR3 bases: TGCAGCGTTGAAGATCGGGAGGAGAGCTCCTACGAGCAGTACTTC. It codes for CSVEDREESSYEQYF.

This sequence joins TRBV7-2 and TRBJ2-1, with 11 bases aligning to TRBD2. This CDR3 is built from 16 residues. The ends lost 1 base at V and 7 bases at J; junction bases unmatched: 6. The germline gives CDR1 SGHTA, CDR2 FQGNSA. In nucleotides, the CDR3 is TGTGCCAGCAGCTTAGACCTAGCGGGGGGCTCGAATGAGCAGTTCTTC. Translating it yields CASSLDLAGGSNEQFF.

The chain recombines TRBV10-3 with TRBJ1-1; TRBD1 matches 9 bases. Germline V lookup: CDR1 ENHRY, CDR2 SYGVKD. This CDR3 is built from 14 residues. The junction had 4 bases not matched to a gene; V was cut back by 4 bases and J by 4 bases. CDR3: CAISGLTGGTEAFF. Here the CDR3 DNA reads TGTGCCATCAGTGGTCTGACAGGGGGCACTGAAGCTTTCTTT.

The genes are TRBV6-2 or TRBV6-3 and TRBJ2-1; 11 bases agree with TRBD2. The CDR3 is 19 amino acids. Germline CDR1 MNHEY, CDR2 SVGEGT. V was pared by 3 bases and J by 0 bases, with 10 bases of the junction left unmatched. CDR3 bases: TGTGCCAGCAGTTATTCGACTAGCGGGGCCTCTAACTCCTACAATGAGCAGTTCTTC. Its translation: CASSYSTSGASNSYNEQFF.

The CDR3 region is CATSDPEPGQGGVTGELFF. CDR3 coding DNA: TGTGCCACCAGTGATCCAGAACCGGGACAGGGGGGTGTCACCGGGGAGCTGTTTTTT. The chain recombines TRBV24-1 with TRBJ2-2; TRBD1 agrees at 11 bases. Germline CDR1 is KGHDR and CDR2 is SFDVKD. The CDR3 runs to 19 residues. The V gene end was trimmed by 3 bases and the J gene end by 4 bases; junction bases not matched to a gene: 12.

The rearrangement joins TRBV7-8 to TRBJ2-5; 8 bases are shared with TRBD2. The CDR3 sequence is 14 residues long. Unmatched junction bases numbered 8, after V lost 6 bases and J lost 5 bases. Germline loops: CDR1 SGHVS, CDR2 FQNEAQ. CDR3 DNA: TGTGCCAGCAGACCCCGGGGGGGCCGGGAGACCCAGTACTTC. Its protein is CASRPRGGRETQYF.

The CDR3 spells CASSSGARETQYF. Written as DNA, the CDR3 is TGTGCCAGCAGCTCAGGGGCTCGGGAGACCCAGTACTTC. The V call is TRBV11-3, the J call TRBJ2-5; tentative D call: TRBD1 (6 bases). V lost 4 bases to trimming and J lost 5 bases, with 11 bases between them. The CDR3 is 13 residues long. Germline CDR1 SGHNT, CDR2 YENEEA.

The chain carries TRBV12-5 and TRBJ1-4; no clear D. Germline values: CDR1 LGHNT, CDR2 FRNRAP. Trimming took 3 bases from V and 8 from J, leaving 13 bases between them. The length of the CDR3 is 14 residues. The DNA for the CDR3 is TGTGCTAGTGGTTTCTGGCCCTCCGGCGAAAAACTGTTTTTT. Protein product: CASGFWPSGEKLFF.

This clone was picked up one time. This chain links TRBV30 with TRBJ2-2, with a tentative D call TRBD1 (5 bases). The CDR3 covers 13 residues. V was shortened by 2 bases and J by 4 bases, with 8 bases between the two germline ends. Germline CDR1 GTSNPN, CDR2 SVGIG (reference sequence). In DNA, the CDR3 is TGTGCCTGGAGTATGCAGGGCACCGGGGAGCTGTTTTTT. This gives the protein CAWSMQGTGELFF.

J is TRBJ1-1 and V is TRBV7-8, with TRBD1 as a possible D gene (6 bases). Germline V gives CDR1 SGHVS, CDR2 FQNEAQ. CDR3 length equals 16 residues. The ends were cut back, 1 base at V and 7 bases at J, with 19 bases in the middle. CDR3 residues: CASSLVPFGGRNEAFF. In DNA form, the CDR3 reads TGTGCCAGCAGCTTAGTCCCTTTTGGGGGGCGGAATGAAGCTTTCTTT.

This clone appeared once. The chain combines TRBV3-1 (or the pseudogene TRBV3-2) with TRBJ2-7; the D is unclear. The CDR3 covers 14 residues. Trimming pared 4 bases from V and 0 bases from J, leaving 10 bases between. From germline, CDR1 is LGHDT and CDR2 YNNKEL (reference sequence). CDR3 sequence: CASSPKASSYEQYF. In DNA form, the CDR3 reads TGTGCCAGCAGCCCCAAGGCCAGCTCCTACGAGCAGTACTTC.

J is TRBJ1-1 and V is TRBV7-2, with D unclear. The CDR3 consists of 15 residues. Germline V gene data show CDR1 as SGHTA and CDR2 as FQGNSA. V lost 2 bases and J 4 bases, leaving 14 bases between the germline ends. CDR3 bases: TGTGCCAGCAGCTTATTGTCTTACAGAAGCACTGAAGCTTTCTTT. Translating it yields CASSLLSYRSTEAFF. Complete variable domain (other parts from reference TRBV7-2 and TRBJ1-1): GAGVSQSPSNKVTEKGKDVELRCDPISGHTALYWYRQSLGQGLEFLIYFQGNSAPDKSGLPSDRFSAERTGGSVSTLTIQRTQQEDSAVYLCASSLLSYRSTEAFFGQGTRLTVV.

The CDR3, as DNA: TGTGCCAGCAGTCCACCTGGGCGCTCCTCTGGAAACACCATATATTTT. Translating gives CASSPPGRSSGNTIYF. The rearrangement joins TRBV28 to TRBJ1-3; no clear D gene. This CDR3 has 16 amino acids. Germline CDR1 reads MDHEN; CDR2 reads SYDVKM. V was pared by 5 bases and J by 0 bases, with 14 bases between. The complete variable domain, with remaining parts taken from reference TRBV28 and TRBJ1-3, reads DVKVTQSSRYLVKRTGEKVFLECVQDMDHENMFWYRQDPGLGLRLIYFSYDVKMKEKGDIPEGYSVSREKKERFSLILESASTNQTSMYLCASSPPGRSSGNTIYFGEGSWLTVV.

This sequence joins TRBV20-1 and TRBJ2-7; no firm D call. This CDR3 region has 11 residues. V lost 3 bases and J 2 bases, leaving 5 bases between the germline ends. Germline-derived CDR1 and CDR2 are DFQATT and SNEGSKA (reference sequence). CDR3 protein: CSASQTYEQYF. CDR3 in DNA: TGCAGTGCTAGCCAGACCTACGAGCAGTACTTC.